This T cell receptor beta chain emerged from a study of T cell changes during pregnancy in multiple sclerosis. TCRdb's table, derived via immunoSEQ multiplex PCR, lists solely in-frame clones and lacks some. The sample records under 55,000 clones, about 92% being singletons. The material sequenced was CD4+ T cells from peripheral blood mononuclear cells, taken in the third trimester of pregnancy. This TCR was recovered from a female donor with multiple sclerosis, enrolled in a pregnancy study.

The CDR3 region has the DNA TGTGCCAGCAGCCCAACACCCTCCCAGGCCAAAAACATTCAGTACTTC. Translated, it gives CASSPTPSQAKNIQYF. The chain has TRBV7-2 and TRBJ2-4, with unresolved D. The CDR3 length is 16 residues. The germline gives CDR1 SGHTA, CDR2 FQGNSA. Trimming took 5 bases from V and 1 from J, leaving 15 bases between them.